This record covers a single TCR beta chain. Antigen unknown. Per germline, CDR1 SGHDN and CDR2 FVKESK. The CDR3 contains 17 residues. The ends were cut back, 4 bases at V and 0 bases at J, with 17 bases in the middle. These data are taken from a study of shared clonotypes between healthy human individuals. Study outcomes and limitations: Sorted-subset sequencing, rarefaction showed, was incomplete despite large depth.

Data came from immunoSEQ multiplex PCR; TCRdb stores just in-frame clones and leaves some out. The table includes some 1.5 million clones, roughly 98% detected once. Investigators divided CD4+ cells into CD45RA+ naive and CD45RA-negative memory subsets. The receptor's source is a young man in good health. The rearrangement uses TRBV14 and TRBJ2-3, with a weak D call TRBD1 (6 bases). The sample taken for sequencing was naive CD4+ T cells sorted from blood. This sample's subset: CD45RA+ positively selected. The CDR3 coding sequence is TGTGCCAGCAGCCGAGACTTACAGGGCTCTAGCACAGATACGCAGTATTTT. Amino acid sequence: CASSRDLQGSSTDTQYF.